This entry describes one T cell receptor (beta chain). These data belong to a study of blood T cell repertoires in COVID-19. The CDR3 spans 13 residues. CDR1 and CDR2 from the germline V gene are GTSNPN and SVGIG (reference sequence). V lost 0 bases to trimming and J lost 7 bases; unmatched junction nucleotides: 4. Sequenced by immunoSEQ multiplex PCR; TCRdb stores in-frame clones only, minus some. The sample lists 200,000 to 250,000 clones, 85% to 90% occurring once. This receptor was taken from a woman aged 60-75 years with acute or convalescent COVID-19. The sample taken for sequencing was peripheral blood. This chain links TRBV30 with TRBJ1-2; 8 bases map to TRBD1. The CDR3 region has the DNA TGTGCCTGGAGTGTAGGTACAGGGGGTGGCTACACCTTC. This translates into CAWSVGTGGGYTF.